The T cell receptor (beta chain) described here comes from a study of T-cell reconstitution after alpha-beta-depleted transplantation in children. This clonotype was seen ten or more times. What it binds is unknown. Trimming shortened V by 3 bases and J by 6 bases, and 15 bases separated the two germline ends. The CDR3 is 15 residues long. Findings of the study overall: High day-60 TCRbeta diversity in some patients came from surviving recipient T cells and thymic progenitors. Newly produced T cells mostly provided counts and TCRbeta diversity after one year, as hyperexpanded clones declined. At around two months after transplant, the alpha-beta T cells were reportedly derived from several hundred expanded clones that came from non-depleted graft cells.

A TCRbeta library incorporating unique molecular identifiers was prepared. From the PCR reads, TCRdb called clonotypes with MiXCR, one entry per CDR3 protein. The sample lists 280,000 or so distinct CDR3 sequences, around 10% seen once, with 23% in the top ten. This TCR was recovered from a male patient aged 2 to 9 who had a stem cell transplant for chronic granulomatous disease, so the T cells may come from the graft donor. Sequencing was performed on peripheral blood, taken 180 days after TCRalphabeta/CD19-depleted stem cell transplant. J is TRBJ2-1 and V is TRBV12-3 or TRBV12-4; the D call may be TRBD1 or TRBD2 (5 bases each). The CDR3 here is CASSFGQGPSNEQFF. CDR3 in DNA: TGTGCCAGCAGTTTTGGCCAGGGACCCTCCAATGAGCAGTTCTTC.